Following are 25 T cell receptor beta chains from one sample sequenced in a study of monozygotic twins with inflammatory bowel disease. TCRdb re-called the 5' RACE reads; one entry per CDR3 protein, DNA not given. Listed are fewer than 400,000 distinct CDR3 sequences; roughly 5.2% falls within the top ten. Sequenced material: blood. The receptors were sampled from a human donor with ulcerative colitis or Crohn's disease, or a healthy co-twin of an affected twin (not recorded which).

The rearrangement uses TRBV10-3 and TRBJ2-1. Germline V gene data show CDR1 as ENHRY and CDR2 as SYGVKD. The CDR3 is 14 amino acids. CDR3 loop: CAISEWTGNNEQFF.

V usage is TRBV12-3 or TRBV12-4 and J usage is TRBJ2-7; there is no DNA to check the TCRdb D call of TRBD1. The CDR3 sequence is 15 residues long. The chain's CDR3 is CASSAKGGHSYEQYF.

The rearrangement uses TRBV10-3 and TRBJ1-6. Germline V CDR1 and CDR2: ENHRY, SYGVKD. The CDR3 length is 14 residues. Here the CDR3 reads CAISAMGSESPLHF.

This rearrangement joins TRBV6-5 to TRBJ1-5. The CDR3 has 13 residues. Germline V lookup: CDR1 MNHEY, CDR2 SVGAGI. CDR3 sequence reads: CASRLQGNQPQHF.

CDR3: CASTEGQGNTGELFF. The chain is built from TRBV21-1 and TRBJ2-2; TCRdb selects TRBD1, and the lack of DNA leaves this call unchecked. TRBV21-1 is a pseudogene. This CDR3 has 15 residues.

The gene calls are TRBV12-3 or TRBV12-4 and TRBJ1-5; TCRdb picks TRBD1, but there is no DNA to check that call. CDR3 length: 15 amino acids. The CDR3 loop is CASSSGRGVDQPQHF.

Here the CDR3 reads CSARVAHGTSGRYEQFF. V and J are TRBV20-1 and TRBJ2-1; there is no DNA to check the TCRdb D call of TRBD2. Germline CDR1 and CDR2: DFQATT and SNEGSKA (reference sequence). The CDR3 is made up of 17 amino acids.

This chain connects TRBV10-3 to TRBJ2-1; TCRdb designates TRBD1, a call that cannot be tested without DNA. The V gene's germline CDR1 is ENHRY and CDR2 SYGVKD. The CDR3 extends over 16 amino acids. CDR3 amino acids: CAIDRWEAGKGGEQFF.

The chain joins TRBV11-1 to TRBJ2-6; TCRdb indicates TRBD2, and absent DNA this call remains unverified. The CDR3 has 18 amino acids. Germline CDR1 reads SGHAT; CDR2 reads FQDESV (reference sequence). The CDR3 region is CASSLTSGGSSGANVLTF.

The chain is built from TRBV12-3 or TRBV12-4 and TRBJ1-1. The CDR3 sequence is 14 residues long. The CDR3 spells CASSLASGTTEAFF.

The CDR3 reads CASSFRQDIQYF. The chain is built from TRBV12-3 or TRBV12-4 and TRBJ2-4; TCRdb reports TRBD1, a call that lacks DNA to check it against. This CDR3 is 12 amino acids long.

The CDR3: CASSISGQGNSPLHF. The rearrangement links TRBV19 to TRBJ1-6; TCRdb's assignment of TRBD1 cannot be checked, as there is no DNA. The CDR3 length is 15 residues. The germline gives CDR1 LNHDA, CDR2 SQIVND (reference sequence).

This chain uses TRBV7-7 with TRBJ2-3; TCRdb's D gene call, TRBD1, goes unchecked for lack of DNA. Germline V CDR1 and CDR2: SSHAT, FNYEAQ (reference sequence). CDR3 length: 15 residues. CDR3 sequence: CASSTGTGGTDTQYF.

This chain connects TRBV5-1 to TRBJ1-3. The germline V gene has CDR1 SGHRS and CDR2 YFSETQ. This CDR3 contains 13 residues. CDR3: CASSSPGGNTIYF.

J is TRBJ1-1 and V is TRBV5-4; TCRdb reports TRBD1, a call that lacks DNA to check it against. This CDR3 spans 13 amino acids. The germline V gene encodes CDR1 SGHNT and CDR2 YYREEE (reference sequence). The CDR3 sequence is CASRGAVDTEAFF.

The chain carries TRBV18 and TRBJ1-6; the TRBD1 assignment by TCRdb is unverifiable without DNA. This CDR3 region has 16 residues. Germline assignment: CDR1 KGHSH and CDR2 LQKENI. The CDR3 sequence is CASSPQTGGYNSPLHF.

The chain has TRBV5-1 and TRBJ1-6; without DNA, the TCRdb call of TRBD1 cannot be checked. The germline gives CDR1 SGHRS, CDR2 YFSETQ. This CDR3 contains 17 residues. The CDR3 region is CASSPRQGGAGNSPLHF.

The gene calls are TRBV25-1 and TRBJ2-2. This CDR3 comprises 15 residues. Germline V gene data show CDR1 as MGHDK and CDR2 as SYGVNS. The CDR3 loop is CASSEYLTNTGELFF.

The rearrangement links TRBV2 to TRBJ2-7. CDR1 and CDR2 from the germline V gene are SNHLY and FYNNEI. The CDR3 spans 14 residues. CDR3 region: CASYTLVSSYEQYF. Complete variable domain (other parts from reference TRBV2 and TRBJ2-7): EPEVTQTPSHQVTQMGQEVILRCVPISNHLYFYWYRQILGQKVEFLVSFYNNEISEKSEIFDDQFSVERPDGSNFTLKIRSTKLEDSAMYFCASYTLVSSYEQYFGPGTRLTVT.

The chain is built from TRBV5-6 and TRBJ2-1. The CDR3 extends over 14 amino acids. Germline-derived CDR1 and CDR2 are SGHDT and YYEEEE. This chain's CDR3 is CASSAASSYNEQFF.

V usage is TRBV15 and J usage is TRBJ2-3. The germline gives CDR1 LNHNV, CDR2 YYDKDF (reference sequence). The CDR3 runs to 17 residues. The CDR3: CATSRDSAGGLTDTQYF.

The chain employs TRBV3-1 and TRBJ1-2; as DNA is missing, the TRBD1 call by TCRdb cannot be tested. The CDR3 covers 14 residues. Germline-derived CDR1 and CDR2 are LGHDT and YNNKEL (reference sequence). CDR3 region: CASSRGTGNYGYTF.

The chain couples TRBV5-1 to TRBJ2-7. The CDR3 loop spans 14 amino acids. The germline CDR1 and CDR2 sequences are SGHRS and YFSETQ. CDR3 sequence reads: CASSLARSSYEQYF.

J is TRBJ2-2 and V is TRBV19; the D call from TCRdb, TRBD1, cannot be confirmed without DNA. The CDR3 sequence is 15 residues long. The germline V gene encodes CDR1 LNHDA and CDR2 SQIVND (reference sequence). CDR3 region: CASSMGRGGTGELFF.

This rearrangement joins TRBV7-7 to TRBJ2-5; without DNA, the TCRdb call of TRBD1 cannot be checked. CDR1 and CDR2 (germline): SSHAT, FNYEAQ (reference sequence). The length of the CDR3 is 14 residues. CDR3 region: CASSSAGTKETQYF.